This T cell receptor (beta chain) appears in the sequencing data of a study of T cells in tuberculosis (dated by TCRdb to the late 2010s). In the study overall: In the study, CD1B tetramers and high-throughput TCR immunosequencing were combined to characterize T cells specific for the mycobacterial lipid antigen glucose monomycolate (GMM). PBMC from active tuberculosis patients were archived either before standard anti-tuberculosis treatment began or within 7 days of the start of that treatment. In a South African clinical cohort, IGRA-negative adolescents, IGRA-positive adolescents with latent tuberculosis and adults with active tuberculosis were compared, with about eleven people in each group.

From the cysteine through the phenylalanine, the CDR3 covers 19 amino acids. Only CDR3 DNA is held: 57 bases, read in frame from base 1. The junction shows trimming of 5 bases on V and 0 bases on J, and the gene matches do not reach 18 bases of it. As encoded in the germline V gene (reference sequence), CDR1 is PRHDT while CDR2 is FYEKMQ. Results and caveats for the whole study, not just this receptor: Clinical samples were selected based on the availability of cryopreserved specimens, with adults included as active tuberculosis cases and adolescents included as controls. The smaller NN-distances in active tuberculosis patients were driven in part by shorter CDR3-alpha lengths, while the difference seen for TCR-beta was not statistically significant. A classifier using the diverse GMM-specific repertoire reached 87% accuracy (AUROC 0.9 to 0.95), compared with 60% to 70% accuracy using GEM motif frequencies. Compared with IGRA-negative controls, TCR-alpha repertoires from active tuberculosis had smaller mean NN-distances to GMM-specific TCRs, which suggests clonal expansion of these TCRs.

TCR libraries were generated with the immunoSEQ multiplex PCR assay, using TCR-beta and/or TCR-alpha/delta assays for each sample. The amplified TCR libraries were sequenced using the Illumina high-throughput platform. The paper's data handling went like this. Clustering and dimensionality reduction were performed using pairwise TCRdist distances among GMM-specific receptors from ex vivo sorted or in vitro expanded T cells. The score assigned to each clinical repertoire was mean NN-distance, meaning the average TCRdist to the nearest 10% of tetramer-positive reference sequences. GEM TCR motif frequency was computed as the fraction of unique TCRs matching known GEM sequences by V/J usage and CDR3 length. Linear discriminant analysis with leave-one-out cross-validation, implemented in scikit-learn, was used to classify active tuberculosis. TCRdb retrieved this table from immuneACCESS and kept in-frame rearrangements only. Not all clones are present; in checked studies, unresolved V genes account for under half, and no reason is known for the remainder. V, J and clone size are those of that table, while D and trimming were read from the DNA. The sample table shows 20,000 to 25,000 clones, and roughly 88% are seen once. The leading ten clones occupy about 16% of the sample.

This clone was picked up a small number of times. The specificity of this receptor is unknown. No base-level quality is on record; no much larger clone is a single base apart. Explained via the paper, the time point label denotes: new active TB diagnosis, blood taken before or within 7 days of starting treatment. The active tuberculosis patients were newly diagnosed, HIV-seronegative South African adults aged 18 years or older. Confirmation of active tuberculosis was based on positive sputum smear microscopy and/or a positive M. tuberculosis culture. Immunosequencing was performed on unsorted cryopreserved PBMC, with approximately 110,000 T cells per clinical donor covered on average.

Sample: PBMCs, taken at tuberculosis diagnosis. This TCR was sampled from an adult with tuberculosis. The chain couples TRBV13 to TRBJ2-7; the central 8 bases match TRBD1. The CDR3 region: CASSNQQGVSERYSYEQYF. The sequenced DNA: TGTGCCAGCAGCAACCAACAGGGGGTCTCCGAAAGATACTCCTACGAGCAGTACTTC.